These 14 T cell receptor beta chains share one sample of origin, sequenced in a study of cytomegalovirus exposure and HLA in healthy donors (dated by TCRdb to about 2017). Library method: the immunoSEQ multiplex PCR assay. For the multiplex PCR, a mixture combining 60 forward primers for TCR Vbeta segments and 13 reverse primers for TCR Jbeta segments was used. TCRdb's version of the immuneACCESS table is confined to in-frame rearrangements and falls short of the full clone set. An unresolved V gene accounts for under half of the shortfall where checked; the remainder is of unknown origin. The sample table shows under 200,000 clones, and 80% to 85% are seen once. Of the sample, approximately 6.3% falls within the top ten clones. Sequenced: PBMCs. The source is a middle-aged man in good health and CMV-seropositive.

V and J are TRBV19 and TRBJ1-5, with D possibly being TRBD1 (6 bases). Germline V CDR1 and CDR2: LNHDA, SQIVND (reference sequence). The CDR3 extends over 18 amino acids. The V and J ends lost 2 bases and 0 bases respectively, with 17 bases between them. Here the CDR3 reads CASSIRGGTGRSNQPQHF. Here the CDR3 DNA reads TGTGCCAGTAGTATAAGGGGTGGAACAGGGCGTAGCAATCAGCCCCAGCATTTT.

This chain links TRBV19 with TRBJ1-4, with unresolved D. Germline assignment: CDR1 LNHDA and CDR2 SQIVND (reference sequence). The germline V and J ends were trimmed by 3 bases and 0 bases, with 11 bases remaining between them. CDR3 length: 16 amino acids. The CDR3 region has the DNA TGTGCCAGTAGTATTTACAGCCTTACAACTAATGAAAAACTGTTTTTT. Translating it yields CASSIYSLTTNEKLFF. Full variable domain (outside the CDR3, taken from reference TRBV19 and TRBJ1-4): DGGITQSPKYLFRKEGQNVTLSCEQNLNHDAMYWYRQDPGQGLRLIYYSQIVNDFQKGDIAEGYSVSREKKESFPLTVTSAQKNPTAFYLCASSIYSLTTNEKLFFGSGTQLSVL.

This clone was seen more than once but under ten times. The gene calls are TRBV5-1 and TRBJ1-2; possible D gene TRBD1, 5 bases. Trimming removed 6 bases at V and 4 bases at J, with 16 bases between. The germline V gene has CDR1 SGHRS and CDR2 YFSETQ. CDR3 length: 14 amino acids. In nucleotides, the CDR3 is TGCGCCAGCACCTCCACGGGGGGTACCTATGGCTACACCTTC. Translated: CASTSTGGTYGYTF.

This clone was detected only a few times. This sequence joins TRBV29-1 and TRBJ2-1, with D tentatively TRBD2 (6 bases). V was cut by 7 bases and J by 6 bases, with 10 bases left in between. The germline V gene encodes CDR1 SQVTM and CDR2 ANQGSEA. This CDR3 contains 11 residues. The CDR3 reads CSATSSNEQFF. As DNA, the CDR3 is TGCAGCGCGACTAGTAGCAATGAGCAGTTCTTC.

CDR3 region: CASSLKRGASTGELFF. The CDR3 bases are TGTGCCAGCAGTCTAAAGCGGGGTGCCAGCACCGGGGAGCTGTTTTTT. The V call is TRBV6-6, the J call TRBJ2-2; 7 bases line up with TRBD2. The ends lost 5 bases at V and 4 bases at J; junction bases unmatched: 10. The CDR3 is made up of 16 amino acids. The germline CDR1 and CDR2 sequences are MNHNY and SVGAGI (reference sequence).

The gene calls are TRBV7-6 and TRBJ2-3, with TRBD2 matching over 10 bases. This CDR3 contains 16 residues. Germline V lookup: CDR1 SGHVS, CDR2 FNYEAQ. V was clipped by 1 base and J by 2 bases; unmatched bases: 3. CDR3 in amino acids: CASSLGSGGPTDTQYF. The CDR3 DNA reads TGTGCCAGCAGCTTAGGTAGCGGGGGGCCCACAGATACGCAGTATTTT.

V and J are TRBV5-1 and TRBJ1-3, with TRBD1 identical over 7 bases. V dropped 5 bases and J dropped 0; count of bases not matched to a gene: 8. This CDR3 contains 16 residues. Germline V gene sequence: CDR1 SGHRS, CDR2 YFSETQ. The DNA for the CDR3 is TGCGCCAGCAGTAGCCGACAGGGATCCTCTGGAAACACCATATATTTT. Translation: CASSSRQGSSGNTIYF.

With regard to this clone: The junction does not match germline at one end; this may be a read error. The rearrangement uses TRBV7-9 and TRBJ1-5, with no clear D. This CDR3 spans 12 amino acids. Germline V gene sequence: CDR1 SEHNR, CDR2 FQNEAQ (reference sequence). In DNA, the CDR3 is TGTTCCAGCAGCTTAGGCGGTCAGCCCCAGCATTTT. Amino acid sequence: CSSSLGGQPQHF.

The chain recombines TRBV7-3 with TRBJ1-1; weak D call: TRBD1 (6 bases). V was clipped by 1 base and J by 5 bases, with 14 bases between them. CDR3 size: 15 residues. Germline assignment: CDR1 SGHTA and CDR2 FQGTGA. CDR3 loop: CASSLRRGRRTEAFF. Written as DNA, the CDR3 is TGTGCCAGCAGCTTAAGGCGGGGGCGAAGGACTGAAGCTTTCTTT.

This chain uses TRBV29-1 with TRBJ2-3; 11 bases line up with TRBD2. The CDR3 consists of 14 residues. In germline, CDR1 is SQVTM, CDR2 ANQGSEA. J gave up 1 base and V 7 bases, and 4 bases lay outside the gene matches. This CDR3 is CSGLAGGGTDTQYF. DNA for the CDR3: TGCAGCGGTCTAGCGGGGGGCGGCACAGATACGCAGTATTTT.

This clone was counted once. The chain is built from TRBV14 and TRBJ2-3, with TRBD1 identical over 9 bases. This CDR3 has 15 amino acids. V was clipped by 10 bases and J by 2 bases; unmatched bases: 10. Germline loops: CDR1 SGHDN, CDR2 FVKESK. The CDR3 DNA is TGTGCCACCAAGGGACAGGGACCGGTCACAGATACGCAGTATTTT. Translated: CATKGQGPVTDTQYF.

This sequence joins TRBV6-1 and TRBJ2-3; 7 bases line up with TRBD2. Losses at the gene ends were 0 bases for V and 0 bases for J; bases not matched to a gene: 3. This CDR3 is built from 16 residues. Germline assignment: CDR1 MNHNS and CDR2 SASEGT. The CDR3 is CASSEAGGISTDTQYF. CDR3 bases: TGTGCCAGCAGTGAAGCCGGGGGGATTAGCACAGATACGCAGTATTTT.

The chain couples TRBV6-4 to TRBJ2-1; no clear D gene. Trimming took off 2 bases at V and 0 bases at J, with 11 bases between the two ends. Per the germline V gene, CDR1 is MRHNA and CDR2 is SNTAGT. The CDR3 is made up of 16 amino acids. The DNA of the CDR3 is TGTGCCAGCAGTGACCGGTTCTCTAGCTCCTACAATGAGCAGTTCTTC. Encoded protein: CASSDRFSSSYNEQFF.

As regards this clone: Other DNA sequences within the sample encode an identical CDR3. The chain couples TRBV6-5 to TRBJ2-3; perhaps TRBD2 as D (6 bases). The V gene lost 5 bases and the J gene lost 1 base, with 7 bases spanning the gap. The CDR3 covers 13 residues. The germline CDR1 and CDR2 sequences are MNHEY and SVGAGI. The CDR3 protein is CASSTGGTDTQYF. CDR3 sequence (DNA): TGTGCCAGCAGTACGGGGGGCACAGATACGCAGTATTTT.